This T cell receptor beta chain was captured by sequencing in a study of blood T cell repertoires in COVID-19. Study information: Spain, Italy and the United States supplied samples that represented acute and convalescent COVID-19.

Participants were placed into cohorts based on the clinical history they reported. In germline, CDR1 is SNHLY, CDR2 FYNNEI. Trimming stripped 1 base from V and 3 bases from J, with 9 bases between. The CDR3 spans 14 residues. Original processing notes: By means of reference gene primer amplification, nucleated cell counts were estimated. Clones were sequenced by immunoSEQ multiplex PCR, and TCRdb holds only the in-frame ones, with some missing. From that table come the V and J calls and clone size; the DNA was used to work out D and trimming. The sample shows 100,000 to 150,000 clones, around 80% of them seen only once.

The chain joins TRBV2 to TRBJ1-1; D may be TRBD1 (5 bases). The sample was PBMCs or T cells enriched from blood (not recorded which). This TCR derives from a man aged 35-49 years with acute COVID-19. The DNA for the CDR3 is TGTGCCAGCAGTGAAGGACAGCCATACACTGAAGCTTTCTTT. This sequence encodes CASSEGQPYTEAFF.